What follows are 23 T cell receptor beta chains derived from one specimen sequenced in a study of OX40 agonist ivuxolimab in advanced cancers. Data came from immunoSEQ multiplex PCR; TCRdb stores just in-frame clones and leaves some out. The sample shows about 61,000 clones, just over 90% of them seen only once. The material was CD4+ or CD8+ T cells sorted from blood, obtained in a trial of the OX40 agonist ivuxolimab. The receptors were gathered from an adult with an advanced solid tumor such as melanoma, head and neck, liver or kidney cancer.

The chain is built from TRBV5-1 and TRBJ2-1, with a weak D call TRBD1 (6 bases). CDR1 SGHRS and CDR2 YFSETQ come from the germline V gene. V lost 0 bases and J 5 bases, leaving 9 bases between the germline ends. This CDR3 has 14 residues. For the CDR3, the DNA is TGCGCCAGCAGCTTGGTTGGACAGAACAATGAGCAGTTCTTC. Protein sequence: CASSLVGQNNEQFF. Drawing the rest from reference TRBV5-1 and TRBJ2-1, the complete variable domain is KAGVTQTPRYLIKTRGQQVTLSCSPISGHRSVSWYQQTPGQGLQFLFEYFSETQRNKGNFPGRFSGRQFSNSRSEMNVSTLELGDSALYLCASSLVGQNNEQFFGPGTRLTVL.

J is TRBJ1-2 and V is TRBV29-1, with a weak D call TRBD1 (5 bases). There are 12 residues in the CDR3. Germline CDR1 reads SQVTM; CDR2 reads ANQGSEA. V was cut by 3 bases and J by 8 bases, with 13 bases left in between. The CDR3 loop reads CSVEGDVSGYTF. The CDR3 bases are TGCAGCGTTGAGGGGGACGTCTCGGGCTACACCTTC.

The chain is built from TRBV19 and TRBJ2-7, with D unclear. The ends were cut back, 4 bases at V and 4 bases at J, with 5 bases in the middle. CDR3 length: 11 amino acids. CDR1 is LNHDA and CDR2 is SQIVND in the germline V gene (reference sequence). The CDR3 bases are TGTGCCAGTAGTAGGGGTTACGAGCAGTACTTC. Its protein product is CASSRGYEQYF. The entire variable domain, with the rest obtained from reference TRBV19 and TRBJ2-7, is as follows: DGGITQSPKYLFRKEGQNVTLSCEQNLNHDAMYWYRQDPGQGLRLIYYSQIVNDFQKGDIAEGYSVSREKKESFPLTVTSAQKNPTAFYLCASSRGYEQYFGPGTRLTVT.

The chain links TRBV28 to TRBJ2-7, with TRBD1 identical over 9 bases. The CDR3 loop spans 16 amino acids. V lost 5 bases, J lost 0 bases, and 8 bases stayed unmatched. Germline V gene sequence: CDR1 MDHEN, CDR2 SYDVKM. The CDR3 region has the DNA TGTGCCAGCAGTCGCGCACCGGGACAGGGCTCCTACGAGCAGTACTTC. Its protein is CASSRAPGQGSYEQYF. The full variable domain, in which reference TRBV28 and TRBJ2-7 provide the parts outside the CDR3, is DVKVTQSSRYLVKRTGEKVFLECVQDMDHENMFWYRQDPGLGLRLIYFSYDVKMKEKGDIPEGYSVSREKKERFSLILESASTNQTSMYLCASSRAPGQGSYEQYFGPGTRLTVT.

The chain is built from TRBV2 and TRBJ2-5; 9 positions match TRBD2. This CDR3 contains 15 residues. The V and J ends lost 3 bases and 5 bases, in that order; junction bases with no gene match: 7. The germline V gene encodes CDR1 SNHLY and CDR2 FYNNEI. As DNA, the CDR3 is TGTGCCAGCAGTGAGGGGACTAGCTCGATGGAGACCCAGTACTTC. Encoded protein: CASSEGTSSMETQYF.

This clone came up a few times. V gene TRBV6-1 combines with J gene TRBJ2-2; either TRBD1 or TRBD2 may fit D (5 bases each). Looked up from germline, CDR1 is MNHNS and CDR2 is SASEGT. This CDR3 region has 15 residues. With 4 bases removed from V and 7 bases from J, the gap between germline ends came to 16 bases. CDR3 residues: CASSGPGARSGELFF. The CDR3 nucleotides read TGTGCCAGCAGTGGCCCCGGGGCCCGGAGCGGGGAGCTGTTTTTT.

This clone was counted a few times. The chain employs TRBV20-1 and TRBJ1-1; D uncertain. Trimming cost V 2 bases and J 7 bases, with 8 bases left between them. The CDR3 has 11 amino acids. Germline loops: CDR1 DFQATT, CDR2 SNEGSKA (reference sequence). The CDR3 is CSARSGLEAFF. CDR3 coding DNA: TGCAGTGCTAGAAGCGGCCTTGAAGCTTTCTTT.

CDR3 sequence (DNA): TGTGCCAGCAGCTTATCGGGGGCTCGCTACGAGCAGTACTTC. Translation gives CASSLSGARYEQYF. The chain employs TRBV7-8 and TRBJ2-7; possibly TRBD1 or TRBD2 for D (6 bases each). The germline gives CDR1 SGHVS, CDR2 FQNEAQ. This CDR3 contains 14 residues. Trimming cost V 2 bases and J 3 bases, with 11 bases left between them.

This sequence joins TRBV5-4 and TRBJ2-1; D perhaps matches TRBD2 (6 bases). V gave up 4 bases and J gave up 4 bases, with 15 bases separating them. The CDR3 has 15 residues. CDR1 and CDR2 from the germline V gene are SGHNT and YYREEE (reference sequence). The CDR3 loop reads CASSGGKGIYNEQFF. CDR3 DNA sequence: TGTGCCAGCAGCGGGGGGAAGGGGATATACAATGAGCAGTTCTTC. The entire variable domain, with the rest obtained from reference TRBV5-4 and TRBJ2-1, is as follows: ETGVTQSPTHLIKTRGQQVTLRCSSQSGHNTVSWYQQALGQGPQFIFQYYREEENGRGNFPPRFSGLQFPNYSSELNVNALELDDSALYLCASSGGKGIYNEQFFGPGTRLTVL.

This clone was counted a single time. V gene TRBV5-6 combines with J gene TRBJ1-5, with D possibly matching TRBD1 (6 bases). Trimming removed 2 bases from V and 3 bases from J, with 18 bases in between. The CDR3 sequence is 17 residues long. The germline CDR1 and CDR2 sequences are SGHDT and YYEEEE. The CDR3 loop reads CASSLGGGLDINQPQHF. For the CDR3, the DNA is TGTGCCAGCAGCTTAGGAGGGGGATTGGATATCAATCAGCCCCAGCATTTT.

This clone came up once. This chain links TRBV13 with TRBJ2-7; D not certain. CDR3 size: 14 residues. The germline V gene has CDR1 PRHDT and CDR2 FYEKMQ (reference sequence). The V end lost 2 bases, the J end lost 3 bases, and 11 bases lay between the germline ends. The CDR3 nucleotides are TGTGCCAGCAGCTTATTCGACGTATACTACGAGCAGTACTTC. This gives the protein CASSLFDVYYEQYF.

This chain joins TRBV9 and TRBJ2-7; D gene ambiguous. The germline gives CDR1 SGDLS, CDR2 YYNGEE. V lost 0 bases and J 3 bases, leaving 7 bases between the germline ends. The CDR3 contains 13 residues. The CDR3 sequence: CASSVADDYEQYF. CDR3 in DNA: TGTGCCAGCAGCGTAGCCGACGACTACGAGCAGTACTTC.

The genes are TRBV12-2 and TRBJ2-3; the table calls TRBD1, which could not be checked here. TRBV12-2 is assigned pseudogene status. CDR3 size: 13 residues. DNA for the CDR3: TGTGCAAGTCGCAGGACAGGGGGCGAGGCGCAGTATTTT. Amino acids: CASRRTGGEAQYF.

The rearrangement links TRBV28 to TRBJ2-7; D tentatively fits TRBD1 or TRBD2 (7 bases each). Germline CDR1 reads MDHEN; CDR2 reads SYDVKM. V lost 10 bases and J 4 bases, leaving 11 bases between the germline ends. The CDR3 contains 11 residues. The CDR3 loop is CAIRGGYEQYF. CDR3 nucleotide sequence: TGTGCCATCAGGGGGGGTTACGAGCAGTACTTC.

This clone ranks as medium-sized. This chain joins TRBV6-6 and TRBJ1-1; tentative D call: TRBD1 (5 bases). CDR1 MNHNY and CDR2 SVGAGI come from the germline V gene (reference sequence). This CDR3 is 15 amino acids long. Trimming pared 7 bases from V and 4 bases from J, leaving 19 bases between. The DNA for the CDR3 is TGTGCCAGCACTCCCCAGGGACCGCTTTCCACTGAAGCTTTCTTT. Translating it yields CASTPQGPLSTEAFF.

This clone came up once. The V and J genes are TRBV6-5 and TRBJ2-7; 9 bases match TRBD1. This CDR3 is 15 amino acids long. V shed 6 bases and J 2 bases; nucleotides not matched to a gene: 8. CDR1 and CDR2 from the germline V gene are MNHEY and SVGAGI. CDR3 nucleotide sequence: TGTGCCAGCAGGAAAGGGACAGGGCTACCCTACGAGCAGTACTTC. Protein: CASRKGTGLPYEQYF.

This chain uses TRBV27 with TRBJ2-7; TRBD1 aligns across 9 bases. V gave up 5 bases and J gave up 9 bases; unmatched junction bases: 11. This CDR3 region has 14 residues. Germline CDR1 is MNHEY and CDR2 is SMNVEV (reference sequence). The CDR3 sequence is CASSMPGQGAVQYF. CDR3 bases: TGTGCCAGCAGTATGCCGGGACAGGGCGCTGTGCAGTACTTC.

This chain joins TRBV7-9 and TRBJ1-1; D unclear. The V end was cut by 2 bases, the J end by 6 bases, with 4 bases between. The CDR3 loop spans 11 amino acids. Germline V gives CDR1 SEHNR, CDR2 FQNEAQ (reference sequence). The CDR3 DNA sequence: TGTGCCAGCAGCTTACTTCCTGAAGCTTTCTTT. Translated, it gives CASSLLPEAFF.

This rearrangement joins TRBV7-2 to TRBJ2-7; 8 nucleotides match TRBD2. The V gene end was trimmed by 5 bases and the J gene end by 3 bases; junction bases not matched to a gene: 9. Germline V gives CDR1 SGHTA, CDR2 FQGNSA. This CDR3 has 15 amino acids. The CDR3 coding sequence is TGTGCCAGCAGCCCTGGGCCTCGGGGGGGCTACGAGCAGTACTTC. Its translation: CASSPGPRGGYEQYF.

V gene TRBV30 combines with J gene TRBJ2-7, with 7 bases that match TRBD1. The germline gives CDR1 GTSNPN, CDR2 SVGIG (reference sequence). CDR3 length: 14 amino acids. The V and J ends lost 2 bases and 7 bases, in that order; junction bases with no gene match: 11. CDR3 DNA sequence: TGTGCCTGGAGTACAGTGACAGGGTCAGGTGAGCAGTACTTC. This sequence encodes CAWSTVTGSGEQYF. Supplemented by reference TRBV30 and TRBJ2-7, the full variable domain reads SQTIHQWPATLVQPVGSPLSLECTVEGTSNPNLYWYRQAAGRGLQLLFYSVGIGQISSEVPQNLSASRPQDRQFILSSKKLLLSDSGFYLCAWSTVTGSGEQYFGPGTRLTVT.

The rearrangement uses TRBV7-9 and TRBJ1-3; D call uncertain. The CDR3 has 15 residues. Germline CDR1 is SEHNR and CDR2 is FQNEAQ (reference sequence). The V and J ends lost 5 bases and 1 base respectively, with 12 bases between them. The CDR3 DNA reads TGTGCCAGCAGCCCGACGGGGTTTTCTGGAAACACCATATATTTT. Translating gives CASSPTGFSGNTIYF.

The V and J genes are TRBV7-9 and TRBJ1-1, with unresolved D. Germline-derived CDR1 and CDR2 are SEHNR and FQNEAQ (reference sequence). Trimming cost V 5 bases and J 8 bases, with 21 bases left between them. The CDR3 consists of 15 residues. DNA for the CDR3: TGTGCCAGCAGCCCGTCTCGTGTATTAGGAGAAGAAGCTTTCTTT. Translating it yields CASSPSRVLGEEAFF.

The DNA of the CDR3 is TGTGCCAGTAGTATAGACGACACCTACTACGAGCAGTACTTC. As protein: CASSIDDTYYEQYF. The chain has TRBV19 and TRBJ2-7; D call uncertain. The germline gives CDR1 LNHDA, CDR2 SQIVND (reference sequence). V was trimmed by 0 bases and J by 3 bases, leaving 9 bases between them. The CDR3 extends over 14 amino acids.